The T cell receptor beta chain under discussion was sequenced for a study of blood T cell repertoires in COVID-19. Turning to the study itself: PBMCs, B-cell-depleted T cells, or T cells provided the cDNA or gDNA that made up the material.

Authors' processing steps: Counts of nucleated cells, estimated from reference gene primer amplification, were obtained. Clones were read by immunoSEQ multiplex PCR, and TCRdb kept only the in-frame ones, dropping some. V and J calls and clone size are given by that table; D and trimming were obtained from the DNA. The profile covers 400,000 to 450,000 clones, with roughly 90% appearing a single time and over 1.1% taken by the ten largest. This clone was detected a few times. This TCR came from a woman between 25 and 40 years old with active or convalescent COVID-19. The sequencing input was peripheral blood.

The CDR3 DNA sequence: TGTGCCAGCAGTGATTCGCCCAGGGCTAACTATGGCTACACCTTC. It encodes CASSDSPRANYGYTF. This chain connects TRBV6-1 to TRBJ1-2; D possibly corresponds to TRBD1 (5 bases). The V gene's germline CDR1 is MNHNS and CDR2 SASEGT. Trimming cost V 3 bases and J 0 bases, with 11 bases left between them. This CDR3 has 15 amino acids.